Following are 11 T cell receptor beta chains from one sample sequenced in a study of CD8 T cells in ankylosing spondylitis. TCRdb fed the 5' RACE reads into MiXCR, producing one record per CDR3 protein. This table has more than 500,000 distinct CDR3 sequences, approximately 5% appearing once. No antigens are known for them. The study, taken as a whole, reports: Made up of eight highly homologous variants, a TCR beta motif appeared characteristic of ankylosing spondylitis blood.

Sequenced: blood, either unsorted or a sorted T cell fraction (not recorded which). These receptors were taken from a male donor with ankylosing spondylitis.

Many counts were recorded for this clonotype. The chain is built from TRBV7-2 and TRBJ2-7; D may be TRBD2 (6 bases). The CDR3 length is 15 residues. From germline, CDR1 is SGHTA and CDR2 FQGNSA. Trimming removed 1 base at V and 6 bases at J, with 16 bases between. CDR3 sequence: CASSLGGTQGGEQYF. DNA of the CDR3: TGTGCCAGCAGCTTAGGGGGGACTCAGGGAGGCGAGCAGTACTTC.

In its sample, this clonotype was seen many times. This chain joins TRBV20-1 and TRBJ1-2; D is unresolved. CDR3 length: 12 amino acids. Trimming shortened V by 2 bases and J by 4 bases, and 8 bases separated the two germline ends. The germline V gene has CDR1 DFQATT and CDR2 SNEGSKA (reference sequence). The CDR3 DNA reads TGCAGTGCTAGACCCGTTCGCTATGGCTACACCTTC. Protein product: CSARPVRYGYTF.

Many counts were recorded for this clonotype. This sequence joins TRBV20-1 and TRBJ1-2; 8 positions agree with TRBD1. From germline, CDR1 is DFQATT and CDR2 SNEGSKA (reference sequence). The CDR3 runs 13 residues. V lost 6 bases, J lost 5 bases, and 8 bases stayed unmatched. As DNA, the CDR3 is TGCAGTGCACAGGACAGGGTGGCATATGGCTACACCTTC. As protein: CSAQDRVAYGYTF.

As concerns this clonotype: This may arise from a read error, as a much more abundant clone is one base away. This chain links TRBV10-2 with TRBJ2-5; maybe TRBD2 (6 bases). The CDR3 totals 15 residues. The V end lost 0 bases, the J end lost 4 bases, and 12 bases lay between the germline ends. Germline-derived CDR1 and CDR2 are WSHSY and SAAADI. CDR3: CASSESRDGGETQYF. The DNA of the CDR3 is TGCGCCAGCAGTGAGTCAAGGGACGGGGGAGAGACCCAGTACTTC.

The CDR3: CSARKGLGNTGELFF. The CDR3 coding sequence is TGCAGTGCTAGAAAAGGGTTGGGGAACACCGGGGAGCTGTTTTTT. The chain uses TRBV20-1 and TRBJ2-2; no clear D gene. CDR3 size: 15 residues. Germline V gives CDR1 DFQATT, CDR2 SNEGSKA (reference sequence). The germline V and J ends were trimmed by 2 bases and 1 base, with 11 bases remaining between them.

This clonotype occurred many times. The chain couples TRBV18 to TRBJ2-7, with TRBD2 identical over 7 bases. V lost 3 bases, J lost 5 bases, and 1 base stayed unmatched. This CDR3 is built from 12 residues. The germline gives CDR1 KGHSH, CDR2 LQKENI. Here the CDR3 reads CASSPSGNEQYF. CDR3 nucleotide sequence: TGTGCCAGCTCACCCAGCGGGAACGAGCAGTACTTC.

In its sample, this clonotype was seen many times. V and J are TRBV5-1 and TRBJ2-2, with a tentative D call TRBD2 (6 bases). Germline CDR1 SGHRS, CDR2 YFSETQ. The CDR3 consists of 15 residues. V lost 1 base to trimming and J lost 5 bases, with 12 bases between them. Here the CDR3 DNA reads TGCGCCAGCAGCTTGACGGGAGTAGGAACCGGGGAGCTGTTTTTT. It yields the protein CASSLTGVGTGELFF.

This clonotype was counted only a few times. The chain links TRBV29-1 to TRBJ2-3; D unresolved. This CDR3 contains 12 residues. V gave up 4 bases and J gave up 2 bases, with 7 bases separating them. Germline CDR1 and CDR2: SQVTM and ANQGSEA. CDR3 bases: TGCAGCGTTGCTCTCCTCACAGATACGCAGTATTTT. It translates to CSVALLTDTQYF.

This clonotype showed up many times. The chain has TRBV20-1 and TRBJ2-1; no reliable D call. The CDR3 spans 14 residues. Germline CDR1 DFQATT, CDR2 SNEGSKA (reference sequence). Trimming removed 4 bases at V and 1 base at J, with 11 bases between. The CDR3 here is CSAIPPASYNEQFF. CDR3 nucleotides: TGCAGTGCTATCCCCCCAGCGTCCTACAATGAGCAGTTCTTC.

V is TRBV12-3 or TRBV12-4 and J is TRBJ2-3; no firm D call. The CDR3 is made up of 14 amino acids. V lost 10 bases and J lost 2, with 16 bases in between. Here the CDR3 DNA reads TGTGCCACGAAGTCGGTCCGGTTCACAGATACGCAGTATTTT. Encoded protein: CATKSVRFTDTQYF.

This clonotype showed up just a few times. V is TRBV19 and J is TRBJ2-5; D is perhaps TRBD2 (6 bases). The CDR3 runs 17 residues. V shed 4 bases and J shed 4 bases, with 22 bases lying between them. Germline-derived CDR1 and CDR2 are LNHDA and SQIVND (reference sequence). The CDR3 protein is CASSRMGRGRRGETQYF. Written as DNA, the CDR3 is TGTGCCAGTAGTAGGATGGGTCGGGGGAGGCGGGGAGAGACCCAGTACTTC.